These 22 T cell receptor beta chains came from one sample sequenced in a study of PD-1 blockade in classical Hodgkin lymphoma. The data were produced by immunoSEQ multiplex PCR, yet TCRdb's version contains in-frame clones alone and is incomplete. The sample has about 64,000 clones; around nine tenths are singletons. The time point denotes: cycle 4 day 1 (C4D1), after 6 weeks of nivolumab. Every patient had relapsed following autologous stem cell transplantation, and cohorts differed in brentuximab vedotin exposure. Sequencing used peripheral blood mononuclear cells (PBMCs), obtained before the fourth cycle of nivolumab. These receptors originate from a human donor with classical Hodgkin lymphoma.

V and J are TRBV28 and TRBJ1-5; possibly TRBD1 for D (6 bases). The CDR3 has 17 amino acids. V was pared by 11 bases and J by 0 bases, with 23 bases between. CDR1 and CDR2 from the germline V gene are MDHEN and SYDVKM. The CDR3: CAGAVGQGRFSNQPQHF. The CDR3 region has the DNA TGTGCCGGGGCGGTGGGGCAGGGGCGCTTTAGCAATCAGCCCCAGCATTTT.

V gene TRBV4-1 combines with J gene TRBJ2-5; D is possibly TRBD2 (6 bases). There are 15 residues in the CDR3. From germline, CDR1 is MGHRA and CDR2 YSYEKL. V dropped 0 bases and J dropped 4 bases, with 12 bases sitting between them. The CDR3 is CASSQEGEEGETQYF. The CDR3 DNA reads TGCGCCAGCAGCCAAGAAGGGGAGGAGGGAGAGACCCAGTACTTC.

The V and J genes are TRBV29-1 and TRBJ2-3, with 7 bases fitting TRBD2. The junction had 6 bases not matched to a gene; V was cut back by 4 bases and J by 2 bases. Germline V gives CDR1 SQVTM, CDR2 ANQGSEA. The CDR3 has 14 amino acids. The CDR3 DNA reads as TGCAGCGTTGCTGTTGGGGACTACACAGATACGCAGTATTTT. This sequence encodes CSVAVGDYTDTQYF.

This clone was detected only once. The V call is TRBV7-9, the J call TRBJ2-1; 7 bases fit TRBD1. Germline CDR1 SEHNR, CDR2 FQNEAQ (reference sequence). The CDR3 totals 15 residues. Trimming removed 3 bases from V and 2 bases from J; junction bases left unmatched: 4. The chain's CDR3 is CASSFWDRTYNEQFF. The CDR3 DNA is TGTGCCAGCAGCTTTTGGGACAGAACCTACAATGAGCAGTTCTTC.

The J gene is TRBJ2-2, the V gene TRBV29-1; 10 nucleotides agree with TRBD2. The CDR3 runs 13 residues. V gave up 6 bases and J gave up 6 bases; unmatched junction bases: 4. Germline CDR1 SQVTM, CDR2 ANQGSEA. CDR3 in amino acids: CSVSGGASGELFF. CDR3 DNA sequence: TGCAGCGTGAGCGGGGGGGCCTCCGGGGAGCTGTTTTTT.

The rearrangement links TRBV5-1 to TRBJ2-2, with 16 nucleotides matching TRBD2. Germline V CDR1 and CDR2: SGHRS, YFSETQ. CDR3 length: 19 amino acids. Trimming took 0 bases from V and 1 from J; bases not matched to a gene: 3. Here the CDR3 DNA reads TGCGCCAGCAGCTTGGTGGGGACTAGCGGGAGGGAGAACACCGGGGAGCTGTTTTTT. This gives the protein CASSLVGTSGRENTGELFF.

The chain links TRBV2 to TRBJ2-4, with 10 bases lining up with TRBD2. Germline V gene data show CDR1 as SNHLY and CDR2 as FYNNEI. The CDR3 extends over 18 amino acids. V lost 0 bases to trimming and J lost 1 base; unmatched junction nucleotides: 6. Here the CDR3 reads CASSEAPSGSWAKNIQYF. As DNA, the CDR3 is TGTGCCAGCAGTGAAGCGCCTAGCGGGAGTTGGGCCAAAAACATTCAGTACTTC.

The V and J genes are TRBV6-1 and TRBJ1-6; D is possibly TRBD1 (6 bases). The germline CDR1 and CDR2 sequences are MNHNS and SASEGT. V was pared by 1 base and J by 10 bases, with 17 bases between. The CDR3 spans 16 residues. DNA for the CDR3: TGTGCCAGCAGTGAAGTCCAGTCAACAGGGTGGTCACCCCTCCACTTT. Its translation is CASSEVQSTGWSPLHF.

This clone was detected once. The V gene is TRBV28, the J gene TRBJ1-3; TRBD1 is a possible D gene (5 bases). Per germline, CDR1 MDHEN and CDR2 SYDVKM. Trimming cost V 6 bases and J 2 bases, with 14 bases left between them. The CDR3 extends over 15 amino acids. CDR3 nucleotides: TGTGCCAGCAGCAGGCCGGGGGGAACTGGAAACACCATATATTTT. This codes for CASSRPGGTGNTIYF.

CDR3 protein: CASNGLAGGDTQYF. CDR3 in DNA: TGTGCCAGCAATGGACTAGCGGGAGGAGATACGCAGTATTTT. The chain carries TRBV21-1 and TRBJ2-3; the DNA was not compared with TRBD2, the D call given in the table. TRBV21-1 is shown as a pseudogene. This CDR3 comprises 14 residues.

V is TRBV29-1 and J is TRBJ2-1; no reliable D call. Germline V gives CDR1 SQVTM, CDR2 ANQGSEA. Trimming left V 4 bases short and J 8 bases short, with 18 bases between. The CDR3 totals 14 residues. The CDR3 loop is CSVVFLSSWHEQFF. DNA of the CDR3: TGCAGCGTTGTATTTTTGTCCAGTTGGCATGAGCAGTTCTTC.

This chain links TRBV7-9 with TRBJ1-2; 7 positions match TRBD1. Germline V gene sequence: CDR1 SEHNR, CDR2 FQNEAQ (reference sequence). The CDR3 is 15 residues long. The V and J ends lost 3 bases and 6 bases, in that order; junction bases with no gene match: 10. The CDR3 bases are TGTGCCAGCAGCTTGGTCGGGACAGCGACTCATGGCTACACCTTC. Protein: CASSLVGTATHGYTF.

The table lists this clone with a few counts. This chain links TRBV27 with TRBJ2-3; 7 nucleotides align to TRBD2. In germline, CDR1 is MNHEY, CDR2 SMNVEV (reference sequence). The CDR3 covers 13 residues. After removal of 10 bases from V and 5 bases from J, the junction contained 9 bases not matched to a gene. The CDR3, as DNA: TGTGCCACCGGGAGGATGGAGGAAGATACGCAGTATTTT. Translated: CATGRMEEDTQYF.

The chain links TRBV27 to TRBJ2-1; the D gene is possibly TRBD1 (5 bases). CDR1 is MNHEY and CDR2 is SMNVEV in the germline V gene (reference sequence). The CDR3 spans 16 residues. V gave up 2 bases and J gave up 6 bases, with 17 bases separating them. For the CDR3, the DNA is TGTGCCAGCAGTTTAAACGGTGGGGCCAAGTTCAATGAGCAGTTCTTC. Translated: CASSLNGGAKFNEQFF.

The V gene is TRBV5-4, the J gene TRBJ2-1, with 12 nucleotides matching TRBD2. V was clipped by 0 bases and J by 2 bases; unmatched bases: 12. This CDR3 is 20 amino acids long. Germline loops: CDR1 SGHNT, CDR2 YYREEE (reference sequence). In DNA, the CDR3 is TGTGCCAGCAGCTTGGATGGGACTAGCGGGCCATCCACCGCCTACAATGAGCAGTTCTTC. It codes for CASSLDGTSGPSTAYNEQFF.

This clone occurred a few times. The chain couples TRBV27 to TRBJ2-5; tentative D call: TRBD2 (6 bases). The V gene's germline CDR1 is MNHEY and CDR2 SMNVEV (reference sequence). The CDR3 spans 13 residues. The V end lost 3 bases, the J end lost 6 bases, and 11 bases lay between the germline ends. The CDR3 DNA sequence: TGTGCCAGCAGTTTGGGGGGATTGAAGACCCAGTACTTC. Residues: CASSLGGLKTQYF.

The V call is TRBV6-5, the J call TRBJ2-7, with 7 nucleotides matching TRBD1. Trimming removed 7 bases from V and 5 bases from J; junction bases left unmatched: 8. Germline-derived CDR1 and CDR2 are MNHEY and SVGAGI. The CDR3 extends over 13 amino acids. The CDR3 DNA is TGTGCCAGCACCCGACAGGGTTTTAACGAGCAGTACTTC. Its protein is CASTRQGFNEQYF.

The chain couples TRBV6-6 to TRBJ2-7, with D tentatively TRBD2 (5 bases). Trimming left V 2 bases short and J 4 bases short, with 9 bases between. The CDR3 covers 13 residues. Germline-derived CDR1 and CDR2 are MNHNY and SVGAGI (reference sequence). In DNA form, the CDR3 reads TGTGCCAGCAGTTACAACCGGAGGTACGAGCAGTACTTC. Protein sequence: CASSYNRRYEQYF.

The sample holds a few counts of this clone. The V gene is TRBV27, the J gene TRBJ1-5; D unresolved. The CDR3 consists of 13 residues. The germline gives CDR1 MNHEY, CDR2 SMNVEV (reference sequence). V was cut by 6 bases and J by 7 bases, with 13 bases left in between. CDR3 protein: CASSMGSGQPQHF. The CDR3, as DNA: TGTGCCAGCAGCATGGGGTCCGGGCAGCCCCAGCATTTT.

This clone came up once. The rearrangement uses TRBV7-6 and TRBJ2-1; D remains unclear. This CDR3 spans 17 amino acids. The V and J ends lost 1 base and 9 bases respectively, with 22 bases between them. CDR1 is SGHVS and CDR2 is FNYEAQ in the germline V gene. The CDR3 DNA is TGTGCCAGCAGCTTAGGCCCCGCCCGTACCCCAGACATTGAGCAGTTCTTC. Encoded protein: CASSLGPARTPDIEQFF.

V is TRBV13 and J is TRBJ2-1; 9 positions agree with TRBD2. The CDR3 sequence is 17 residues long. V lost 3 bases, J lost 8 bases, and 14 bases stayed unmatched. CDR1 is PRHDT, CDR2 FYEKMQ, per germline (reference sequence). The CDR3 DNA is TGTGCCAGCAGCTTCGCTGCGGGAGGGCCCTCAGAGGATGAGCAGTTCTTC. Amino acid sequence: CASSFAAGGPSEDEQFF.

The rearrangement uses TRBV2 and TRBJ2-3; D may be TRBD2 (6 bases). The CDR3 covers 15 residues. Germline CDR1 SNHLY, CDR2 FYNNEI. The ends were cut back, 5 bases at V and 1 base at J, with 13 bases in the middle. The CDR3 loop is CASSRAGLGTDTQYF. The CDR3, as DNA: TGTGCCAGCAGTCGTGCGGGGTTAGGCACAGATACGCAGTATTTT.